This T cell receptor beta chain derives from a study of T cells in tuberculosis. The germline V gene encodes CDR1 MNHEY and CDR2 SMNVEV (reference sequence). Trimming removed 5 bases from V and 7 bases from J; junction bases left unmatched: 8. The length of the CDR3 is 16 residues. Time point specified: new active TB diagnosis, blood taken before or within 7 days of starting treatment. The data were produced by immunoSEQ multiplex PCR, yet TCRdb's version contains in-frame clones alone and is incomplete. The table records approximately 53,000 clones, 90% to 95% of them present only once. This sequence originates from an adult with tuberculosis. Here the sequenced sample was PBMCs, taken at tuberculosis diagnosis. The chain employs TRBV27 and TRBJ2-1; 13 nucleotides agree with TRBD2. The chain's CDR3 is CASSGRTSGSGNEQFF. The CDR3 DNA reads as TGTGCCAGCAGTGGACGGACTAGCGGGAGTGGGAATGAGCAGTTCTTC.